These 8 T cell receptor beta chains share one sample of origin, sequenced in a study of graft-versus-host responses after intestinal transplantation. TCRdb's copy holds only in-frame clones and misses some; the assay was immunoSEQ multiplex PCR. The sample records 11,000 to 15,000 clones, about 67% being singletons. From the graft tissue, intraepithelial and lamina propria lymphocytes were released through processing. The input for sequencing was ileum tissue, taken 16 days after intestinal transplant. Every receptor here comes from a human patient who received an intestinal transplant, so some T cells may come from the graft donor.

The CDR3: CASSLGTGGGSTNEKLFF. Written as DNA, the CDR3 is TGTGCCAGCAGCTTAGGGACAGGCGGGGGTTCAACTAATGAAAAACTGTTTTTT. The rearrangement links TRBV5-6 to TRBJ1-4; 8 bases match TRBD1. The germline V gene has CDR1 SGHDT and CDR2 YYEEEE. The length of the CDR3 is 18 residues. Losses at the gene ends were 2 bases for V and 0 bases for J; bases not matched to a gene: 9.

The chain has TRBV11-2 and TRBJ2-2; tentative D call: TRBD2 (6 bases). Germline V gene data show CDR1 as SGHAT and CDR2 as FQNNGV. V was pared by 5 bases and J by 2 bases, with 21 bases between. The CDR3 is 18 residues long. Here the CDR3 reads CASSAPGLRRFNTGELFF. DNA for the CDR3: TGTGCCAGCAGCGCGCCGGGACTCCGACGATTTAACACCGGGGAGCTGTTTTTT.

This clone was observed a few times. This rearrangement joins TRBV29-1 to TRBJ2-7; possible D gene TRBD1, 6 bases. The CDR3 loop spans 15 amino acids. With 6 bases removed from V and 0 bases from J, the gap between germline ends came to 18 bases. Germline CDR1 and CDR2: SQVTM and ANQGSEA. The CDR3 here is CSVERDTVNSYEQYF. In nucleotides, the CDR3 is TGCAGCGTAGAACGGGACACCGTCAACTCCTACGAGCAGTACTTC.

The CDR3: CASSDHYRGRGYTF. The CDR3 DNA sequence: TGTGCCAGCAGTGACCACTACAGGGGGCGAGGCTACACCTTC. The V gene is TRBV6-5, the J gene TRBJ1-2; 9 bases align to TRBD1. This CDR3 has 14 amino acids. Germline V lookup: CDR1 MNHEY, CDR2 SVGAGI. With 5 bases clipped from V and 8 bases from J, the junction kept 9 bases outside the gene matches.

The gene calls are TRBV25-1 and TRBJ2-3; TRBD2 matches 9 bases. CDR3 length: 16 residues. Trimming took 0 bases from V and 5 from J; bases not matched to a gene: 6. CDR1 and CDR2 from the germline V gene are MGHDK and SYGVNS. The CDR3 nucleotides read TGTGCCAGCAGTGAATACCGCGGGGGGGCGAGAGATACGCAGTATTTT. Protein: CASSEYRGGARDTQYF.

This chain uses TRBV29-1 with TRBJ2-3, with D possibly being TRBD2 (6 bases). V was cut by 4 bases and J by 3 bases, with 14 bases left in between. Per germline, CDR1 SQVTM and CDR2 ANQGSEA. The CDR3 sequence is 14 residues long. CDR3 loop: CSVALAFRTDTQYF. The CDR3 region has the DNA TGCAGCGTTGCCCTAGCGTTTCGGACAGATACGCAGTATTTT.

The rearrangement uses TRBV15 and TRBJ2-7; the D gene is possibly TRBD1 (5 bases). The CDR3 contains 15 residues. Deletions cut 0 bases from V and 0 bases from J, with 9 bases between. Per the germline V gene, CDR1 is LNHNV and CDR2 is YYDKDF (reference sequence). The CDR3 loop is CATSRDRAYSYEQYF. In DNA form, the CDR3 reads TGTGCCACCAGCAGAGACAGGGCATACTCCTACGAGCAGTACTTC.

The V and J genes are TRBV5-1 and TRBJ2-1, with D perhaps matching TRBD1 (6 bases). The CDR3 extends over 16 amino acids. Germline CDR1 and CDR2: SGHRS and YFSETQ. Trimming left V 3 bases short and J 2 bases short, with 15 bases between. The DNA of the CDR3 is TGCGCCAGCAGCTCCCTCGGGACAAGGGCCTACAATGAGCAGTTCTTC. This codes for CASSSLGTRAYNEQFF.